A single T cell receptor (beta chain) is shown here with its context. Its antigen is not known. Germline V CDR1 and CDR2: SNHLY, FYNNEI. Trimming cost V 3 bases and J 2 bases, with 10 bases left between them. The CDR3 is 15 amino acids. These data come from a study of T cell responses to AZD1222 COVID-19 vaccine. Libraries were prepared by immunoSEQ multiplex PCR; TCRdb keeps only in-frame clonotypes and omits some of them. In the table there are fewer than 70,000 clones, roughly nine tenths of which are singletons. Whole-study findings and limits: When two AZD1222 doses had been given, Spike-specific TCR breadth and depth rose. Baseline serostatus was positive in only six or seven AZD1222 recipients.

This clonotype was obtained from an adult who received the AZD1222 COVID-19 vaccine. The specimen was peripheral blood, collected 28 days after the second AZD1222 dose. The chain uses TRBV2 and TRBJ1-4, with D possibly matching TRBD1 (6 bases). The CDR3 loop is CASSDPGDTNEKLFF. In nucleotides, the CDR3 is TGTGCCAGCAGTGACCCAGGGGATACTAATGAAAAACTGTTTTTT. The whole variable domain, remainder taken from reference TRBV2 and TRBJ1-4, is EPEVTQTPSHQVTQMGQEVILRCVPISNHLYFYWYRQILGQKVEFLVSFYNNEISEKSEIFDDQFSVERPDGSNFTLKIRSTKLEDSAMYFCASSDPGDTNEKLFFGSGTQLSVL.